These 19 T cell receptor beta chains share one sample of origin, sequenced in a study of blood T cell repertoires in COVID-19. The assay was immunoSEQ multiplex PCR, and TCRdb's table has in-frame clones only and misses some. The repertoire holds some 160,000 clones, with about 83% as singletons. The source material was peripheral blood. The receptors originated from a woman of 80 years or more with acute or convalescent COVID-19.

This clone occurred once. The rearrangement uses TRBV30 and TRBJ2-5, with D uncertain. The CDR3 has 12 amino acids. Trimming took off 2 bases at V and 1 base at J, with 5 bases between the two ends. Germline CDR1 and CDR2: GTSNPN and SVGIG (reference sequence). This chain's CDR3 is CAWSRGQETQYF. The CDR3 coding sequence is TGTGCCTGGAGTCGCGGCCAAGAGACCCAGTACTTC.

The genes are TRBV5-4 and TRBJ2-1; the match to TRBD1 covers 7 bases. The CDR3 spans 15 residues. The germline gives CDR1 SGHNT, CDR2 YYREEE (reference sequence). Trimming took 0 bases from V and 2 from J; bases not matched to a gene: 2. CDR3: CASSLVQGAYNEQFF. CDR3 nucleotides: TGTGCCAGCAGCTTGGTCCAGGGGGCCTACAATGAGCAGTTCTTC. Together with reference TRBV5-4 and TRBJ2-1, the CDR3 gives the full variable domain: ETGVTQSPTHLIKTRGQQVTLRCSSQSGHNTVSWYQQALGQGPQFIFQYYREEENGRGNFPPRFSGLQFPNYSSELNVNALELDDSALYLCASSLVQGAYNEQFFGPGTRLTVL.

CDR3 loop: CASSPLAGEMSTQYF. For the CDR3, the DNA is TGTGCCAGCTCTCCCCTAGCGGGAGAAATGAGTACGCAGTATTTT. The gene calls are TRBV6-4 and TRBJ2-3; 10 bases map to TRBD2. V dropped 8 bases and J dropped 8; count of bases not matched to a gene: 13. The CDR3 has 15 amino acids. Germline CDR1 reads MRHNA; CDR2 reads SNTAGT.

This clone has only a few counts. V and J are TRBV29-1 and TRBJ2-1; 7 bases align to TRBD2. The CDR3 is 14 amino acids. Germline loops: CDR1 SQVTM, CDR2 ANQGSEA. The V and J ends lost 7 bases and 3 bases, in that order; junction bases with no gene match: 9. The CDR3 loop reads CSEFVAGDYNEQFF. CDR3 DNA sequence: TGCAGCGAGTTTGTTGCGGGGGACTACAATGAGCAGTTCTTC.

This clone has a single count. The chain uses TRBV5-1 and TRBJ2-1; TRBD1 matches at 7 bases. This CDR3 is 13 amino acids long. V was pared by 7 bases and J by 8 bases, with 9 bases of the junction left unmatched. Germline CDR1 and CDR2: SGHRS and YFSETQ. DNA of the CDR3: TGCGCCAGCGGGACAGCCATGGGGGATGAGCAGTTCTTC. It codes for CASGTAMGDEQFF.

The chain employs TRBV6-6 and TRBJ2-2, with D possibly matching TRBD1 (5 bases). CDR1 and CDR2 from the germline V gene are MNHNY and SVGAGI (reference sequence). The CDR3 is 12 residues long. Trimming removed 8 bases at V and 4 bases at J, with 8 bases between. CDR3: CASGRATGELFF. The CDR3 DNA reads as TGTGCCAGCGGCAGGGCCACCGGGGAGCTGTTTTTT.

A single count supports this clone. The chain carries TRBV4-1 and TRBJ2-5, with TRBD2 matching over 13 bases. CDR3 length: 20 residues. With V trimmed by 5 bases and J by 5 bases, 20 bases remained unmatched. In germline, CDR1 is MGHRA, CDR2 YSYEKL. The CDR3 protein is CASSFRPPTSGGPGGETQYF. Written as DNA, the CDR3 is TGCGCCAGCAGCTTCCGACCTCCGACTAGCGGGGGGCCCGGTGGGGAGACCCAGTACTTC.

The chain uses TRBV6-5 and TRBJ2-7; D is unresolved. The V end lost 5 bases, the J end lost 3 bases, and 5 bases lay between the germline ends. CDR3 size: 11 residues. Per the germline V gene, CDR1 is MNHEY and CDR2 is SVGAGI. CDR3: CASSINYEQYF. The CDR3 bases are TGTGCCAGCAGTATCAACTACGAGCAGTACTTC.

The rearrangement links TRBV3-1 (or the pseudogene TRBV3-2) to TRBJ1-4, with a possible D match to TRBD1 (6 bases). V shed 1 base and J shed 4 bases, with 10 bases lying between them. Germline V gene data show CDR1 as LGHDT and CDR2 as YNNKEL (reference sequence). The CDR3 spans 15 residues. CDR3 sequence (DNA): TGTGCCAGCAGCCAAGCGACAGGTCGTAATGAAAAACTGTTTTTT. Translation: CASSQATGRNEKLFF.

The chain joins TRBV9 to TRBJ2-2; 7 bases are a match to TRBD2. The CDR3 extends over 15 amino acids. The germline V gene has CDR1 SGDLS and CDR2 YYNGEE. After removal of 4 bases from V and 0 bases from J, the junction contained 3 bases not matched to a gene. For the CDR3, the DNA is TGTGCCAGCAGCCTACTAGCGTCGAACACCGGGGAGCTGTTTTTT. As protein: CASSLLASNTGELFF. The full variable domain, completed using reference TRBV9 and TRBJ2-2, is DSGVTQTPKHLITATGQRVTLRCSPRSGDLSVYWYQQSLDQGLQFLIQYYNGEERAKGNILERFSAQQFPDLHSELNLSSLELGDSALYFCASSLLASNTGELFFGEGSRLTVL.

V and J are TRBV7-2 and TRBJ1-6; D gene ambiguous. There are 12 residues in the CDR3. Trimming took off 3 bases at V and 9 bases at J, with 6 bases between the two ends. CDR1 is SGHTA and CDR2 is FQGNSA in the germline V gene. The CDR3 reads CASSFASSPLHF. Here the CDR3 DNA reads TGTGCCAGCAGCTTCGCGAGTTCACCCCTCCACTTT.

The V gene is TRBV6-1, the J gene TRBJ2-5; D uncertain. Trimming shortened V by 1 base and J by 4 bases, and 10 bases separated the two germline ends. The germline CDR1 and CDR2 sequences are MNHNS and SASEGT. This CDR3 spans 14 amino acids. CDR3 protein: CASSEGWAGETQYF. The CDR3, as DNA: TGTGCCAGCAGTGAAGGGTGGGCTGGAGAGACCCAGTACTTC.

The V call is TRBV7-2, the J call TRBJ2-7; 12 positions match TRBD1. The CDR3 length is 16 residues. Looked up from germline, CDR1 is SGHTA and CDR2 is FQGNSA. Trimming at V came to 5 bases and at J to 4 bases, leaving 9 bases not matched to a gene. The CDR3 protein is CASSREGTGGYYEQYF. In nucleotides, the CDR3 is TGTGCCAGCAGCCGGGAGGGGACAGGGGGCTATTACGAGCAGTACTTC.

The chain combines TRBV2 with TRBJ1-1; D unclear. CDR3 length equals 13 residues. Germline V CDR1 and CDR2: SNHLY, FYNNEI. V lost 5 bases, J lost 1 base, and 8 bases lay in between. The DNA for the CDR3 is TGTGCCAGCAGTCGACGGGGGAACACTGAAGCTTTCTTT. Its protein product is CASSRRGNTEAFF.

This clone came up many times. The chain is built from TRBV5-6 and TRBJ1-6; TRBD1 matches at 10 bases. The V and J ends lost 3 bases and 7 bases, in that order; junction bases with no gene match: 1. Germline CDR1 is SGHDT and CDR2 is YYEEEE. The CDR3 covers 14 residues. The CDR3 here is CASSSDRGNSPLHF. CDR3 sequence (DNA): TGTGCCAGCAGCTCGGACAGGGGGAATTCACCCCTCCACTTT.

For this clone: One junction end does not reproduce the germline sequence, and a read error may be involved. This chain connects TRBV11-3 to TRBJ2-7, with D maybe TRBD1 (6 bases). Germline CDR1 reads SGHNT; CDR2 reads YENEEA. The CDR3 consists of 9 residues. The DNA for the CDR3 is TGTGCCAGCCCGGGACACCCCTATTTC. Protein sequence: CASPGHPYF.

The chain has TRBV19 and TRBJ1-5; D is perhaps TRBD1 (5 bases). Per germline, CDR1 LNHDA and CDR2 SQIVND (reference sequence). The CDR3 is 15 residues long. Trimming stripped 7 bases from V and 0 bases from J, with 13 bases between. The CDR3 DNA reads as TGTGCCAGTACCCCCGGAGGGGATAGCAATCAGCCCCAGCATTTT. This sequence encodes CASTPGGDSNQPQHF.

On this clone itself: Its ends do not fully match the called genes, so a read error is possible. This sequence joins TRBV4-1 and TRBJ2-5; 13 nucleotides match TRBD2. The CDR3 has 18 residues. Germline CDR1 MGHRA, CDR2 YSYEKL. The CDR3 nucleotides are TGCGCCAGCGGCCAAGAGGCACTAGCGGGGGGGATGCAAGAGACCCAGTACTTC. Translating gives CASGQEALAGGMQETQYF.

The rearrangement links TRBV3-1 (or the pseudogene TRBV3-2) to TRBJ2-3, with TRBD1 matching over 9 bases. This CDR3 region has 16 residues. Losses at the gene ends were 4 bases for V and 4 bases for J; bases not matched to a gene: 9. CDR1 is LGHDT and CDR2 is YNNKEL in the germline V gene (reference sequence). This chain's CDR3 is CASSRPQGARADTQYF. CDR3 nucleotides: TGTGCCAGCAGCCGGCCACAGGGGGCGCGGGCAGATACGCAGTATTTT.